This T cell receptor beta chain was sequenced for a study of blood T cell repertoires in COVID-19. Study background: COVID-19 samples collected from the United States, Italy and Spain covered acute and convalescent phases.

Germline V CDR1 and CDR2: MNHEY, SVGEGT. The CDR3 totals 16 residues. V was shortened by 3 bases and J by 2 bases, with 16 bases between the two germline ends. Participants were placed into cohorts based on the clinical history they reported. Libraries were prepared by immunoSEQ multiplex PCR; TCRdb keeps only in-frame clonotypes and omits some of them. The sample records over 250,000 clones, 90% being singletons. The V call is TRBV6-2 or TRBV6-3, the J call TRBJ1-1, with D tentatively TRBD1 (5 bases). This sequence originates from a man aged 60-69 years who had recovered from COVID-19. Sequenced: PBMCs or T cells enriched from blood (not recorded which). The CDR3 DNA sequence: TGTGCCAGCAGTTATGTCTCCTGGGGGGTTAACACTGAAGCTTTCTTT. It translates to CASSYVSWGVNTEAFF.